Listed below are T cell receptor beta chains from one sample, sequenced in a study of PD-1 blockade in classical Hodgkin lymphoma. Some clones are missing from TCRdb's copy, which holds only in-frame ones; the method was immunoSEQ multiplex PCR. The sample contains 90,000 to 100,000 clones, 81% of which appear only once. The material was peripheral blood mononuclear cells (PBMCs), obtained before the second cycle of nivolumab. These receptor sequences come from a human donor with classical Hodgkin lymphoma. Each CDR3 is given with its conserved first and last residue. The order of the fields is V gene, clone size, CDR3 length, D gene, J gene, CDR3 DNA, CDR3 protein. A D gene is named only where the DNA matches it firmly. Clone size appears in some rows only: once, few, many, or a class for an expanded clone.

v_gene: TRBV5-1; abundance: -; len: 14; d_gene: TRBD1; j_gene: TRBJ1-5; CDR3nt: TGCGCCAGCAGTCCGGGACAGGGAGGACAGCCCCAGCATTTT; CDR3aa: CASSPGQGGQPQHF
v_gene: TRBV4-1; abundance: -; len: 15; d_gene: -; j_gene: TRBJ2-1; CDR3nt: TGCGCCAGCAGCCTGACTTCCTCCGGATACGATGAGCAGTTCTTC; CDR3aa: CASSLTSSGYDEQFF
v_gene: TRBV19; abundance: -; len: 12; d_gene: -; j_gene: TRBJ2-2; CDR3nt: TGTGCCAGTAGTATAGGGACAGGGGAGCTGTTTTTT; CDR3aa: CASSIGTGELFF
v_gene: TRBV6-5; abundance: -; len: 12; d_gene: TRBD2; j_gene: TRBJ2-5; CDR3nt: TGTGCCAGCAGCCAAACTAGCGGGACCCAGTACTTC; CDR3aa: CASSQTSGTQYF
v_gene: TRBV5-6; abundance: -; len: 15; d_gene: TRBD2; j_gene: TRBJ2-7; CDR3nt: TGTGCCAGCAGTCGGACCGGGGGGGCTCCCTACGAGCAGTACTTC; CDR3aa: CASSRTGGAPYEQYF
v_gene: TRBV18; abundance: -; len: 12; d_gene: TRBD1; j_gene: TRBJ1-5; CDR3nt: TGTGCCAGCTCACCTGGACAGGGCCAGCCGCATTTT; CDR3aa: CASSPGQGQPHF
v_gene: TRBV28; abundance: -; len: 15; d_gene: TRBD2; j_gene: TRBJ2-1; CDR3nt: TGTGCCAGCAGCCAGACTAGCGGGAGGGCTAATGAGCAGTTCTTC; CDR3aa: CASSQTSGRANEQFF
v_gene: TRBV6-6; abundance: many; len: 15; d_gene: -; j_gene: TRBJ2-2; CDR3nt: TGTGCCAGCAGCCGCTGGGAGCCCCTCACCGGGGAGCTGTTTTTT; CDR3aa: CASSRWEPLTGELFF
v_gene: TRBV9; abundance: -; len: 12; d_gene: -; j_gene: TRBJ2-1; CDR3nt: TGTGCCAGTGGGGGGGCGTACCATGAGCAGTTCTTC; CDR3aa: CASGGAYHEQFF
v_gene: TRBV19; abundance: once; len: 17; d_gene: -; j_gene: TRBJ2-5; CDR3nt: TGTGCCAGTAGTATTAGGTGGGAGGGGGGAATTGGAGAGACCCAGTACTTC; CDR3aa: CASSIRWEGGIGETQYF
v_gene: TRBV15; abundance: -; len: 16; d_gene: TRBD2; j_gene: TRBJ2-7; CDR3nt: TGTGCCACCAGCACACAACCGGGACTAGTCGCTTACGAGCAGTACTTC; CDR3aa: CATSTQPGLVAYEQYF
v_gene: TRBV29-1; abundance: -; len: 11; d_gene: -; j_gene: TRBJ1-2; CDR3nt: TGCAGCGCCCGACATGGGAGCGGCTACACCTTC; CDR3aa: CSARHGSGYTF
v_gene: TRBV28; abundance: -; len: 12; d_gene: -; j_gene: TRBJ2-2; CDR3nt: TGTGCCAGCAGTTCTTACACCGGGGAGCTGTTTTTT; CDR3aa: CASSSYTGELFF
v_gene: TRBV19; abundance: -; len: 14; d_gene: -; j_gene: TRBJ1-1; CDR3nt: TGTGCCAGTATCCGGACGGCGGGGGGCACTGAAGCTTTCTTT; CDR3aa: CASIRTAGGTEAFF
v_gene: TRBV5-4; abundance: -; len: 14; d_gene: -; j_gene: TRBJ2-7; CDR3nt: TGTGCCAGCAGCTTAGCGGGTCCCCCCTACGAGCAGTACTTC; CDR3aa: CASSLAGPPYEQYF
v_gene: TRBV15; abundance: few; len: 13; d_gene: -; j_gene: TRBJ1-4; CDR3nt: TGTGCCACCGGGGAGCGGTCTAATGAAAAACTGTTTTTT; CDR3aa: CATGERSNEKLFF
v_gene: TRBV9; abundance: -; len: 14; d_gene: -; j_gene: TRBJ2-1; CDR3nt: TGTGCCAGCAGGGGAGCGGGTAGTTACAATGAGCAGTTCTTC; CDR3aa: CASRGAGSYNEQFF
v_gene: TRBV19; abundance: -; len: 13; d_gene: -; j_gene: TRBJ2-7; CDR3nt: TGTGCCAGTAGTATAGATAGGTCGGGCATGCAGTACTTC; CDR3aa: CASSIDRSGMQYF
v_gene: TRBV27; abundance: -; len: 19; d_gene: TRBD2; j_gene: TRBJ2-2; CDR3nt: TGTGCCAGCAGTTTATGGGGCCTCGGGACTAGCGCGAACACCGGGGAGCTGTTTTTT; CDR3aa: CASSLWGLGTSANTGELFF
v_gene: TRBV4-2; abundance: few; len: 15; d_gene: -; j_gene: TRBJ2-1; CDR3nt: TGTGCCAGGTTCTACGGGACGCCTGGCTACAATGAGCAGTTCTTC; CDR3aa: CARFYGTPGYNEQFF
v_gene: TRBV7-7; abundance: -; len: 14; d_gene: -; j_gene: TRBJ1-3; CDR3nt: TGTGCCAGCAGCTTGACCGGGTCTGGAAACACCATATATTTT; CDR3aa: CASSLTGSGNTIYF
v_gene: TRBV2; abundance: -; len: 14; d_gene: TRBD2; j_gene: TRBJ2-7; CDR3nt: TGTGCCGGACGACCGGGACTAGCGGGCTACGAGCAGTACTTC; CDR3aa: CAGRPGLAGYEQYF
v_gene: TRBV10-3; abundance: few; len: 14; d_gene: -; j_gene: TRBJ2-6; CDR3nt: TGTGCCATCAGTGCAATTTCTGGGGCCAACGTCCTGACTTTC; CDR3aa: CAISAISGANVLTF
v_gene: TRBV11-3; abundance: -; len: 13; d_gene: -; j_gene: TRBJ2-2; CDR3nt: TGTGCCAGCAGCTGGACTTATACCGGGGAGCTGTTTTTT; CDR3aa: CASSWTYTGELFF
v_gene: TRBV2; abundance: -; len: 14; d_gene: TRBD2; j_gene: TRBJ2-3; CDR3nt: TGTGCCAGCAGATTACTAGCGGGAGCAGATACGCAGTATTTT; CDR3aa: CASRLLAGADTQYF
v_gene: TRBV30; abundance: -; len: 13; d_gene: -; j_gene: TRBJ2-7; CDR3nt: TGTGCCTGGAGCGGAAAGGTCTCCTACGAGCAGTACTTC; CDR3aa: CAWSGKVSYEQYF
v_gene: TRBV4-2; abundance: -; len: 18; d_gene: TRBD2; j_gene: TRBJ2-1; CDR3nt: TGTGCCAGCAGCCAAGAACAGCGGGAGGGCTCCGGATACAATGAGCAGTTCTTC; CDR3aa: CASSQEQREGSGYNEQFF
v_gene: TRBV15; abundance: -; len: 15; d_gene: -; j_gene: TRBJ1-4; CDR3nt: TGTGCCACCAGCAGAGGCGCCGCAACTAATGAAAAACTGTTTTTT; CDR3aa: CATSRGAATNEKLFF
v_gene: TRBV7-2; abundance: -; len: 14; d_gene: -; j_gene: TRBJ1-1; CDR3nt: TGTGCCAGCAGCTTACTACAACTAGGCACTGAAGCTTTCTTT; CDR3aa: CASSLLQLGTEAFF
v_gene: TRBV4-1; abundance: medium-sized; len: 13; d_gene: -; j_gene: TRBJ1-3; CDR3nt: TGCGCCAGCAAGGGGGGGGTTGCAAACACCATATATTTT; CDR3aa: CASKGGVANTIYF
v_gene: TRBV27; abundance: -; len: 20; d_gene: TRBD2; j_gene: TRBJ2-1; CDR3nt: TGTGCCAGCAGTTTTCGAGGCTCGGGACTAGCGGGGAGCTCCTACAATGAGCAGTTCTTC; CDR3aa: CASSFRGSGLAGSSYNEQFF
v_gene: TRBV9; abundance: -; len: 15; d_gene: TRBD1; j_gene: TRBJ2-3; CDR3nt: TGTGCCAGCAGCTCCAGGGGGTGGCCCACAGATACGCAGTATTTT; CDR3aa: CASSSRGWPTDTQYF
v_gene: TRBV4-3; abundance: -; len: 17; d_gene: -; j_gene: TRBJ2-2; CDR3nt: TGCGCCAGCAGCCAAGGAGGGCTAGCACTGAACACCGGGGAGCTGTTTTTT; CDR3aa: CASSQGGLALNTGELFF
v_gene: TRBV5-5; abundance: -; len: 12; d_gene: -; j_gene: TRBJ2-5; CDR3nt: TGTGCCAGCAGCCTTAGGATGGAGACCCAGTACTTC; CDR3aa: CASSLRMETQYF
v_gene: TRBV7-9; abundance: -; len: 15; d_gene: TRBD1; j_gene: TRBJ2-7; CDR3nt: TGTGCCAGCAGCTTAGCCGGGACAGTAGGGGACGAGCAGTACTTC; CDR3aa: CASSLAGTVGDEQYF
v_gene: TRBV5-4; abundance: -; len: 15; d_gene: -; j_gene: TRBJ2-3; CDR3nt: TGTGCCAGCAGCTTGGAGGCTTTAAGCACAGATACGCAGTATTTT; CDR3aa: CASSLEALSTDTQYF
v_gene: TRBV7-3; abundance: -; len: 14; d_gene: TRBD2; j_gene: TRBJ2-1; CDR3nt: TGTGCCAGCAGCTTCGCGGGAGGGGACAATGAGCAGTTCTTC; CDR3aa: CASSFAGGDNEQFF
v_gene: TRBV5-6; abundance: -; len: 13; d_gene: -; j_gene: TRBJ1-1; CDR3nt: TGTGCCAGCAGCTTGTGGGCGTTGGGTGAAGCTTTCTTT; CDR3aa: CASSLWALGEAFF
v_gene: TRBV6-1; abundance: -; len: 15; d_gene: TRBD2; j_gene: TRBJ2-7; CDR3nt: TGTGCCAGCAGAAGACTAGCGGCCCTACCCAGCGAGCAGTACTTC; CDR3aa: CASRRLAALPSEQYF
v_gene: TRBV7-6; abundance: -; len: 14; d_gene: -; j_gene: TRBJ1-4; CDR3nt: TGTGCCAGCAGCTTAGAGCCGTATAATGAAAAACTGTTTTTT; CDR3aa: CASSLEPYNEKLFF
v_gene: TRBV7-2; abundance: -; len: 15; d_gene: -; j_gene: TRBJ1-5; CDR3nt: TGTGCCAGCAGCCCCCGAAGAGGGGGGGATCAGCCCCAGCATTTT; CDR3aa: CASSPRRGGDQPQHF
v_gene: TRBV5-6; abundance: -; len: 15; d_gene: -; j_gene: TRBJ2-7; CDR3nt: TGTGCCAGCAGCTACGCAGGGGTAAATTCCTACGAGCAGTACTTC; CDR3aa: CASSYAGVNSYEQYF
v_gene: TRBV5-1; abundance: -; len: 14; d_gene: -; j_gene: TRBJ2-3; CDR3nt: TGCGCCAGCAGCGACCCTGGAGGGACAGATACGCAGTATTTT; CDR3aa: CASSDPGGTDTQYF
v_gene: TRBV11-2; abundance: -; len: 14; d_gene: -; j_gene: TRBJ1-5; CDR3nt: TGTGCCAGCAGCTTAGGGTCCGGTAATCAGCCCCAGCATTTT; CDR3aa: CASSLGSGNQPQHF
v_gene: TRBV19; abundance: -; len: 12; d_gene: -; j_gene: TRBJ2-7; CDR3nt: TGTGCCAGTAGCCCCGACAGGTACGAGCAGTACTTC; CDR3aa: CASSPDRYEQYF
v_gene: TRBV29-1; abundance: -; len: 13; d_gene: -; j_gene: TRBJ2-4; CDR3nt: TGCAGCGCGACACGGGGAGCCAAAAACATTCAGTACTTC; CDR3aa: CSATRGAKNIQYF
v_gene: TRBV19; abundance: -; len: 17; d_gene: -; j_gene: TRBJ2-7; CDR3nt: TGTGCCAGTAGTATCCCTCACGGGAAGACGAATACCTACGAGCAGTACTTC; CDR3aa: CASSIPHGKTNTYEQYF
v_gene: TRBV7-8; abundance: few; len: 15; d_gene: TRBD1; j_gene: TRBJ2-1; CDR3nt: TGTGCCAGCAGCTTAGGGACAGGGTTGAACAATGAGCAGTTCTTC; CDR3aa: CASSLGTGLNNEQFF
v_gene: TRBV5-1; abundance: -; len: 18; d_gene: TRBD2; j_gene: TRBJ2-5; CDR3nt: TGCGCCAGCAGCGGGGTAGCGGGAGCGCGATCCCCTCAAGAGACCCAGTACTTC; CDR3aa: CASSGVAGARSPQETQYF
v_gene: TRBV28; abundance: -; len: 14; d_gene: -; j_gene: TRBJ1-1; CDR3nt: TGTGCCAGCAGTTTTACCCCCGGCGGCACTGAAGCTTTCTTT; CDR3aa: CASSFTPGGTEAFF
v_gene: TRBV5-1; abundance: once; len: 14; d_gene: TRBD1; j_gene: TRBJ2-3; CDR3nt: TGCGCCAGCAGCTCAGGGACAGGGTGGGATACGCAGTATTTT; CDR3aa: CASSSGTGWDTQYF
v_gene: TRBV18; abundance: -; len: 14; d_gene: TRBD2; j_gene: TRBJ2-1; CDR3nt: TGTGCCAGCTCGCCGGGACTAGCCCACAATGAGCAGTTCTTC; CDR3aa: CASSPGLAHNEQFF
v_gene: TRBV4-3; abundance: -; len: 18; d_gene: TRBD2; j_gene: TRBJ2-3; CDR3nt: TGCGCCAGCAGCCAAGAAAGATGGGGGGAGGGCCGCACAGATACGCAGTATTTT; CDR3aa: CASSQERWGEGRTDTQYF